This is a list of T cell receptor beta chains from one sample in a study of cytomegalovirus exposure and HLA in healthy donors. TCRdb's copy holds only in-frame clones and misses some; the assay was immunoSEQ multiplex PCR. The table has 160,000 or so clones, 77% seen once; the top ten hold more than 1.1%. Sample: PBMCs. Receptor source: a woman younger than 45 in good health and CMV-seronegative. Each CDR3 is given with its conserved first and last residue. The D gene is left open where the match is weak. Size tells how often a clone was seen (once, few, many) or the class of an expanded clone, and some rows leave it out.

cdr3_aa,cdr3_nt,d_call,clone_size,v_call,j_call
CASSGSGYQNEKLFF,TGTGCCAGCAGTGGGTCGGGGTACCAAAATGAAAAACTGTTTTTT,.,.,TRBV2,TRBJ1-4
CASRDSLNSPLHF,TGTGCCAGCAGGGACTCTCTGAATTCACCCCTCCACTTT,.,.,TRBV2,TRBJ1-6
CASSLGGPTGLFF,TGTGCCAGCAGCTTAGGGGGCCCAACGGGACTGTTTTTC,.,.,TRBV11-2,TRBJ1-4
CASSYSIGSGGTGNTIYF,TGTGCCAGCAGTTACTCGATTGGGTCAGGGGGTACCGGAAACACCATATATTTT,TRBD1,.,TRBV6-7,TRBJ1-3
CASSLRLAVGETQYF,TGTGCCAGCAGTTTAAGACTAGCGGTAGGAGAGACCCAGTACTTC,TRBD2,.,TRBV28,TRBJ2-5
CASSATYKEGDTEAFF,TGTGCCAGTAGTGCCACCTACAAAGAGGGGGACACTGAAGCTTTCTTT,.,.,TRBV2,TRBJ1-1
CASSEPRGRWGTEAFF,TGTGCCAGCAGTGAACCGCGGGGCAGGTGGGGTACTGAAGCTTTCTTT,.,once,TRBV2,TRBJ1-1
CASSPQWTGGETQYF,TGTGCCAGCAGTCCACAATGGACAGGGGGAGAGACCCAGTACTTC,TRBD1,.,TRBV6-1,TRBJ2-5
CAWSVRAGGGEQFF,TGTGCCTGGAGTGTACGGGCGGGCGGTGGTGAGCAGTTCTTC,.,.,TRBV30,TRBJ2-1
CASSRQRSYNEQFF,TGTGCCAGCAGCCGACAACGCTCCTACAATGAGCAGTTCTTC,.,.,TRBV7-2,TRBJ2-1
CASSPLGPPSGNQPQHF,TGTGCCAGCAGCCCGCTAGGCCCCCCGTCGGGCAATCAGCCCCAGCATTTT,.,.,TRBV27,TRBJ1-5
CASSVRPLTSPILNEQFF,TGTGCCAGCAGCGTACGTCCCCTTACTAGCCCGATCCTCAATGAGCAGTTCTTC,.,once,TRBV9,TRBJ2-1
CAWSRGGGAVDGQYF,TGTGCCTGGAGTAGAGGAGGGGGGGCGGTTGACGGGCAGTACTTC,.,.,TRBV30,TRBJ2-7
CARLWGFSSGGDEQFF,TGTGCCAGACTATGGGGGTTCTCTAGCGGGGGCGATGAGCAGTTCTTC,TRBD2,.,TRBV9,TRBJ2-1
CAWRAGGTQYF,TGTGCCTGGAGGGCGGGCGGGACCCAGTACTTC,.,.,TRBV30,TRBJ2-5
CSAKAGGRGETQYF,TGCAGCGCCAAGGCGGGGGGCCGGGGAGAGACCCAGTACTTC,TRBD2,.,TRBV29-1,TRBJ2-5
CAWSAYPGAGDEQYF,TGTGCCTGGAGTGCCTACCCAGGGGCCGGGGACGAGCAGTACTTC,.,.,TRBV30,TRBJ2-7
CASSLGQGVYEQYF,TGCGCCAGCAGCTTAGGACAGGGGGTATACGAGCAGTACTTC,TRBD1,.,TRBV5-1,TRBJ2-7
CASTRKTGGQETQYF,TGTGCCAGCACCAGGAAAACGGGGGGCCAAGAGACCCAGTACTTC,TRBD2,.,TRBV5-6,TRBJ2-5
CASRGTVNTEAFF,TGTGCCAGCAGAGGGACAGTGAACACTGAAGCTTTCTTT,TRBD1,.,TRBV27,TRBJ1-1
CASSSSGDETQYF,TGTGCCAGCAGCTCCAGCGGGGACGAGACCCAGTACTTC,TRBD2,.,TRBV6-1,TRBJ2-5
CASSFTSGGQETQYF,TGTGCCAGCAGCTTCACTAGCGGGGGACAAGAGACCCAGTACTTC,TRBD2,.,TRBV6-5,TRBJ2-5
CAISEDRGENQPQHF,TGTGCCATCAGTGAGGACAGGGGCGAAAATCAGCCCCAGCATTTT,TRBD1,.,TRBV10-3,TRBJ1-5
CSVEREKETQYF,TGCAGCGTTGAACGAGAAAAAGAGACCCAGTACTTC,.,.,TRBV29-1,TRBJ2-5
CASSLGLANEQFF,TGCGCCAGCAGCTTGGGACTAGCGAATGAGCAGTTCTTC,TRBD2,.,TRBV5-1,TRBJ2-1
CASSLTGEDYEQYF,TGTGCCAGCAGCTTGACAGGGGAGGACTACGAGCAGTACTTC,TRBD1,once,TRBV7-6,TRBJ2-7